This T cell receptor (beta chain) was recorded in a study of T cells in Graves' hyperthyroidism and ophthalmopathy. Authors of the study amplified TCR beta CDR3 regions from RNA transcripts. First-round RT-PCR of the TCR CDR3 relied on the HTBI primer set. TCRdb reanalysed the multiplex PCR reads using MiXCR and keeps one entry per CDR3 protein. The sample yields about 340,000 distinct CDR3 sequences, 18% seen once. The germline V gene has CDR1 MNHNS and CDR2 SASEGT. V lost 5 bases, J lost 2 bases, and 8 bases stayed unmatched. The CDR3 totals 15 residues. This clonotype was counted between two and nine times. What it binds is unknown. Study-level findings and limits: The model's output predicted ophthalmopathy at a median of about 5.9 months prior to onset.

What was sequenced was blood. V is TRBV6-1 and J is TRBJ1-2, with TRBD1 matching 7 bases. This receptor was obtained from a woman aged 45-59 years with Graves' hyperthyroidism. The chain's CDR3 is CASSSAGGQNYGYTF. The CDR3 DNA reads as TGTGCCAGCAGTTCAGCGGGGGGACAGAACTATGGCTACACCTTC.